These 15 T cell receptor beta chains came from one sample sequenced in a study of cytomegalovirus exposure and HLA in healthy donors. With 60 Vbeta and 13 Jbeta primers, the PCR was carried out. TCRdb's copy holds only in-frame clones and misses some; the assay was immunoSEQ multiplex PCR. The sample lists 120,000 or so clones, less than 90% occurring once. Sequencing was performed on PBMCs. These receptors came from a young man in good health and CMV-seropositive.

The CDR3 region has the DNA TGTGCCAGTAGTGCGTACAGTCACACTGAAGCTTTCTTT. Residues: CASSAYSHTEAFF. This sequence joins TRBV19 and TRBJ1-1; D gene ambiguous. Trimming left V 5 bases short and J 3 bases short, with 10 bases between. Per germline, CDR1 LNHDA and CDR2 SQIVND (reference sequence). The CDR3 sequence is 13 residues long.

The chain is built from TRBV25-1 and TRBJ1-6; D is uncertain. The V gene lost 3 bases and the J gene lost 6 bases, with 9 bases spanning the gap. There are 14 residues in the CDR3. Germline-derived CDR1 and CDR2 are MGHDK and SYGVNS. CDR3 sequence: CASSDSATNSPLHF. CDR3 coding DNA: TGTGCCAGCAGTGATAGCGCCACTAATTCACCCCTCCACTTT.

This chain connects TRBV7-9 to TRBJ2-5; a possible D gene is TRBD2 (5 bases). Matching the DNA end better, TRBJ2-7 makes the J call doubtful. The CDR3 loop spans 13 amino acids. Germline lookup yields CDR1 SEHNR and CDR2 FQNEAQ (reference sequence). In DNA, the CDR3 is TGTGCCAGCAGCCCAAGCGGACCCTCCGAGCAGTACTTC. This sequence encodes CASSPSGPSEQYF.

The V and J genes are TRBV29-1 and TRBJ2-1; TRBD1 matches 10 bases. V was clipped by 7 bases and J by 8 bases; unmatched bases: 8. The CDR3 extends over 13 amino acids. Germline loops: CDR1 SQVTM, CDR2 ANQGSEA. CDR3 in DNA: TGCAGCGCCAGGACAGGGGGTGGCCATGAGCAGTTCTTC. Translation gives CSARTGGGHEQFF.

The chain has TRBV28 and TRBJ2-3; TRBD1 agrees at 7 bases. With V trimmed by 6 bases and J by 0 bases, 6 bases remained unmatched. Per the germline V gene, CDR1 is MDHEN and CDR2 is SYDVKM. The CDR3 extends over 15 amino acids. Here the CDR3 DNA reads TGTGCCAGCAGCCCGGACAGGCTCAGCACAGATACGCAGTATTTT. Amino acids: CASSPDRLSTDTQYF.

The table lists this clone with a few counts. In DNA, the CDR3 is TGCGCCAGCAGCCAAGTGGGCAGGGGGGTAAACACTGAAGCTTTCTTT. Residues: CASSQVGRGVNTEAFF. The chain joins TRBV4-1 to TRBJ1-1, with 7 bases matching TRBD1. This CDR3 comprises 16 residues. CDR1 and CDR2 from the germline V gene are MGHRA and YSYEKL. The V segment lost 1 base and the J segment 2 bases; nucleotides outside the gene matches: 7.

CDR3 sequence reads: CASSQALGQGKGYEQYF. In DNA form, the CDR3 reads TGCGCCAGCAGCCAAGCTCTGGGGCAGGGAAAAGGCTACGAGCAGTACTTC. The V call is TRBV4-1, the J call TRBJ2-7, with a possible D match to TRBD1 (5 bases). This CDR3 region has 17 residues. Germline lookup yields CDR1 MGHRA and CDR2 YSYEKL. Trimming left V 1 base short and J 3 bases short, with 19 bases between.

The chain carries TRBV6-6 and TRBJ1-3, with D possibly being TRBD1 (6 bases). The germline CDR1 and CDR2 sequences are MNHNY and SVGAGI (reference sequence). The CDR3 length is 16 residues. V was trimmed by 5 bases and J by 3 bases, leaving 17 bases between them. CDR3 protein: CASSGGPGRYGNTIYF. The CDR3 DNA follows: TGTGCCAGCAGTGGGGGCCCAGGCCGGTATGGAAACACCATATATTTT.

The DNA of the CDR3 is TGTGCCAGCACCCAATTCACGCCCAGTTCCGGGGAGCTGTTTTTT. This translates into CASTQFTPSSGELFF. This chain joins TRBV6-5 and TRBJ2-2; D is uncertain. The ends were cut back, 7 bases at V and 6 bases at J, with 18 bases in the middle. The CDR3 covers 15 residues. Germline V gene data show CDR1 as MNHEY and CDR2 as SVGAGI.

V and J are TRBV7-9 and TRBJ2-7; tentative D call: TRBD1 (6 bases). Germline lookup yields CDR1 SEHNR and CDR2 FQNEAQ (reference sequence). The length of the CDR3 is 14 residues. The V and J ends lost 5 bases and 6 bases respectively, with 17 bases between them. CDR3 loop: CASSQQGNYGEQYF. CDR3 DNA sequence: TGTGCCAGCAGCCAACAGGGTAATTATGGCGAGCAGTACTTC.

This clone was counted a single time. This chain links TRBV9 with TRBJ2-7; D remains unclear. From germline, CDR1 is SGDLS and CDR2 YYNGEE. The CDR3 extends over 14 amino acids. Trimming removed 0 bases from V and 0 bases from J, with 7 bases in between. The CDR3 DNA follows: TGTGCCAGCAGCGTAGGTAGAGGCTCCTACGAGCAGTACTTC. The encoded protein is CASSVGRGSYEQYF.

This chain links TRBV2 with TRBJ2-1, with 7 positions matching TRBD2. V gave up 7 bases and J gave up 5 bases; unmatched junction bases: 8. The CDR3 covers 14 residues. CDR1 and CDR2 (germline): SNHLY, FYNNEI. The CDR3 DNA is TGTGCCAGCACTCTAGAGACTAGCCACAATGAGCAGTTCTTC. Amino acid sequence: CASTLETSHNEQFF. The full variable domain, rest sourced from reference TRBV2 and TRBJ2-1, is EPEVTQTPSHQVTQMGQEVILRCVPISNHLYFYWYRQILGQKVEFLVSFYNNEISEKSEIFDDQFSVERPDGSNFTLKIRSTKLEDSAMYFCASTLETSHNEQFFGPGTRLTVL.

The CDR3, as DNA: TGTGCCAGCAGCCGACCAACTAGCGACCGGTTCGCAGATACGCAGTATTTT. It codes for CASSRPTSDRFADTQYF. This chain joins TRBV5-4 and TRBJ2-3, with 7 bases lining up with TRBD2. CDR1 and CDR2 from the germline V gene are SGHNT and YYREEE (reference sequence). The CDR3 is made up of 17 amino acids. The V gene end was trimmed by 4 bases and the J gene end by 4 bases; junction bases not matched to a gene: 15.

The chain is built from TRBV4-1 and TRBJ1-5, with 8 bases fitting TRBD1. The V segment lost 1 base and the J segment 4 bases; nucleotides outside the gene matches: 6. Germline CDR1 is MGHRA and CDR2 is YSYEKL. The CDR3 is made up of 16 amino acids. The CDR3 nucleotides are TGCGCCAGCAGCCAAGGAGTGGACAGGGATAATCAGCCCCAGCATTTT. Its protein product is CASSQGVDRDNQPQHF.

This chain joins TRBV11-2 and TRBJ1-1; tentative D call: TRBD1 (6 bases). The CDR3 has 15 residues. The germline V gene has CDR1 SGHAT and CDR2 FQNNGV. V shed 5 bases and J shed 0 bases, with 13 bases lying between them. The CDR3 DNA follows: TGTGCCAGCAGCGAGGACAGTTTAATGAACACTGAAGCTTTCTTT. Residues: CASSEDSLMNTEAFF.